In this sample, the clone carrying this T cell receptor (beta chain) turned up a few times. Its antigen is not identified. Together with a sample-barcoded 5' primer, a J-beta primer mix was included in a second PCR lasting about 7 to 11 cycles. A tag from a template-switch adaptor with 12 random nucleotides marked each cDNA molecule. TCRdb called the 5' RACE reads again in MiXCR, with one record for every CDR3 protein. The data contain approximately 1.5 million distinct CDR3 sequences, roughly two fifths of them singletons. The CDR3 totals 13 residues. Trimming cost V 9 bases and J 7 bases, with 17 bases left between them. The germline gives CDR1 SGHTS, CDR2 YDEGEE. The data are from a study of blood T cells in healthy people across ages. Ten milliliters was the volume of peripheral blood drawn from each donor. Total RNA extraction produced at least 5.5 micrograms (per sample) for the study. Study outcomes and limitations: With unsorted PBMCs, a conclusive comparison of naive versus antigen-experienced cells was not possible.

The V and J genes are TRBV5-8 and TRBJ2-1; D is perhaps TRBD1 or TRBD2 (5 bases each). The receptor was derived from a woman in her late teens or twenties in good health. The specimen was blood. The CDR3 is CATWDGPKNEQFF. The CDR3 DNA sequence: TGTGCCACCTGGGACGGACCCAAAAATGAGCAGTTCTTC.